One sample yielded the 24 T cell receptor beta chains listed below, sequenced in a study of blood T cell repertoires in COVID-19. Some clones are missing from TCRdb's copy, which holds only in-frame ones; the method was immunoSEQ multiplex PCR. Of roughly 220,000 clones in the sample, roughly 80% were seen once. The sequenced sample was PBMCs or T cells enriched from blood (not recorded which). All receptors derive from a woman aged 35 to 49 with acute COVID-19.

The chain combines TRBV6-2 or TRBV6-3 with TRBJ2-1, with TRBD2 identical over 11 bases. Per germline, CDR1 MNHEY and CDR2 SVGEGT. The CDR3 length is 17 residues. Trimming took 2 bases from V and 2 from J; bases not matched to a gene: 5. Here the CDR3 reads CASSYPTSGVTYNEQFF. The DNA of the CDR3 is TGTGCCAGCAGTTACCCGACTAGCGGGGTTACCTACAATGAGCAGTTCTTC.

V and J are TRBV20-1 and TRBJ1-2, with TRBD1 as a possible D gene (5 bases). Germline CDR1 is DFQATT and CDR2 is SNEGSKA (reference sequence). CDR3 length: 11 amino acids. The chain's CDR3 is CITWGGTGYTF. The DNA for the CDR3 is TGCATAACTTGGGGAGGGACCGGCTACACCTTC.

The chain employs TRBV2 and TRBJ1-1, with D perhaps matching TRBD1 (6 bases). CDR1 and CDR2 from the germline V gene are SNHLY and FYNNEI. The CDR3 contains 14 residues. The ends were cut back, 6 bases at V and 4 bases at J, with 15 bases in the middle. The CDR3 protein is CASRRPQGPTEAFF. The CDR3 coding sequence is TGTGCCAGCAGGAGGCCCCAGGGGCCCACTGAAGCTTTCTTT.

The sample holds a few counts of this clone. The rearrangement joins TRBV4-1 to TRBJ2-7; 8 nucleotides line up with TRBD2. V dropped 0 bases and J dropped 3; count of bases not matched to a gene: 4. This CDR3 region has 15 residues. Germline V gene data show CDR1 as MGHRA and CDR2 as YSYEKL. This CDR3 is CASSQDRTSFYEQYF. The CDR3 DNA sequence: TGCGCCAGCAGCCAAGATCGGACTAGCTTCTACGAGCAGTACTTC.

The chain recombines TRBV9 with TRBJ1-5, with a weak D call TRBD1 (6 bases). Germline lookup yields CDR1 SGDLS and CDR2 YYNGEE. The length of the CDR3 is 15 residues. V was shortened by 0 bases and J by 5 bases, with 12 bases between the two germline ends. The CDR3 DNA is TGTGCCAGCAGCGTAGTGGGGGCGGTGGATCAGCCCCAGCATTTT. Protein: CASSVVGAVDQPQHF.

The genes are TRBV7-2 and TRBJ2-5; D uncertain. Germline CDR1 SGHTA, CDR2 FQGNSA. The CDR3 is made up of 14 amino acids. V was cut by 1 base and J by 2 bases, with 8 bases left in between. The CDR3 is CASSLVIVQETQYF. CDR3 in DNA: TGTGCCAGCAGCTTAGTTATTGTACAAGAGACCCAGTACTTC.

In this sample, this clone turned up a few times. V usage is TRBV19 and J usage is TRBJ1-6, with 7 bases lining up with TRBD1. Losses at the gene ends were 4 bases for V and 7 bases for J; bases not matched to a gene: 13. CDR3 length equals 17 residues. CDR1 and CDR2 (germline): LNHDA, SQIVND (reference sequence). In DNA, the CDR3 is TGTGCCAGTAGTAAAATTTTCGGACAGGCCCTCAATTCACCCCTCCACTTT. This codes for CASSKIFGQALNSPLHF.

Here the CDR3 reads CASSRSGRGETQYF. The DNA for the CDR3 is TGTGCCAGCAGCCGTAGCGGGAGGGGAGAGACCCAGTACTTC. V gene TRBV7-3 combines with J gene TRBJ2-5; TRBD2 agrees at 11 bases. Trimming at V came to 5 bases and at J to 4 bases, leaving 3 bases not matched to a gene. This CDR3 contains 14 residues. CDR1 is SGHTA, CDR2 FQGTGA, per germline.

Written as DNA, the CDR3 is TGTGCCAGCAGTTTAGTGCAGGGCACTGAAGCTTTCTTT. Its translation: CASSLVQGTEAFF. This sequence joins TRBV12-3 or TRBV12-4 and TRBJ1-1; possible D gene TRBD1, 5 bases. V dropped 1 base and J dropped 4 bases, with 7 bases sitting between them. The CDR3 covers 13 residues.

This chain connects TRBV7-2 to TRBJ1-1, with 7 bases lining up with TRBD1. CDR3 length: 14 residues. Trimming at V came to 3 bases and at J to 7 bases, leaving 8 bases not matched to a gene. The germline gives CDR1 SGHTA, CDR2 FQGNSA. CDR3 in amino acids: CASSFTGARGEAFF. The DNA of the CDR3 is TGTGCCAGCAGCTTTACAGGGGCGAGGGGTGAAGCTTTCTTT.

The CDR3 is CASSPLGGAAFF. The DNA of the CDR3 is TGTGCCAGCTCACCCTTGGGGGGGGCAGCTTTCTTT. The chain combines TRBV18 with TRBJ1-1; TRBD1 is a possible D gene (6 bases). Germline-derived CDR1 and CDR2 are KGHSH and LQKENI. This CDR3 contains 12 residues. Trimming cost V 3 bases and J 10 bases, with 12 bases left between them. Combining the CDR3 with reference TRBV18 and TRBJ1-1 gives the whole variable domain NAGVMQNPRHLVRRRGQEARLRCSPMKGHSHVYWYRQLPEEGLKFMVYLQKENIIDESGMPKERFSAEFPKEGPSILRIQQVVRGDSAAYFCASSPLGGAAFFGQGTRLTVV.

This clone was counted only a few times. The rearrangement joins TRBV12-5 to TRBJ2-5; TRBD2 aligns across 7 bases. The trim removed 7 bases at V and 4 bases at J, leaving 3 bases unmatched. The CDR3 is made up of 12 amino acids. Germline V gene lookup returns CDR1 LGHNT and CDR2 FRNRAP. CDR3 protein: CASAGRGETQYF. The CDR3 DNA reads TGTGCTAGTGCGGGGAGGGGAGAGACCCAGTACTTC.

CDR3 sequence reads: CASREQGKRGYTF. The CDR3 DNA follows: TGTGCCAGCAGGGAACAGGGGAAGCGTGGCTACACCTTC. The V gene is TRBV12-3 or TRBV12-4, the J gene TRBJ1-2; 7 bases match TRBD1. With V trimmed by 6 bases and J by 7 bases, 8 bases remained unmatched. This CDR3 is 13 amino acids long.

This clone was seen a few times. The chain recombines TRBV27 with TRBJ2-1, with 12 bases matching TRBD2. The CDR3 sequence is 13 residues long. V was clipped by 6 bases and J by 7 bases; unmatched bases: 1. CDR1 and CDR2 from the germline V gene are MNHEY and SMNVEV (reference sequence). The chain's CDR3 is CASRLAGGNEQFF. CDR3 coding DNA: TGTGCCAGCAGGCTAGCGGGGGGGAATGAGCAGTTCTTC.

The rearrangement joins TRBV28 to TRBJ1-1; D is undetermined. The CDR3 length is 16 residues. V lost 1 base and J 3 bases, leaving 15 bases between the germline ends. CDR1 is MDHEN, CDR2 SYDVKM, per germline. The CDR3 reads CASSLLAVLLDTEAFF. The CDR3, as DNA: TGTGCCAGCAGTTTATTGGCAGTATTATTGGACACTGAAGCTTTCTTT.

This rearrangement joins TRBV6-1 to TRBJ2-7; TRBD2 matches at 12 bases. The CDR3 runs 15 residues. V lost 0 bases to trimming and J lost 4 bases; unmatched junction nucleotides: 1. The germline V gene encodes CDR1 MNHNS and CDR2 SASEGT. This CDR3 is CASSEAGTSGYEQYF. In DNA form, the CDR3 reads TGTGCCAGCAGTGAAGCGGGGACTAGCGGGTACGAGCAGTACTTC.

The chain has TRBV5-4 and TRBJ2-5, with 7 bases that match TRBD1. The junction had 8 bases not matched to a gene; V was cut back by 4 bases and J by 2 bases. This CDR3 contains 15 residues. The germline gives CDR1 SGHNT, CDR2 YYREEE (reference sequence). CDR3 DNA sequence: TGTGCCAGCAGCCTCGACAGGGATCGACAAGAGACCCAGTACTTC. Amino acids: CASSLDRDRQETQYF.

This chain connects TRBV5-4 to TRBJ2-7, with 7 bases identical to TRBD2. CDR1 is SGHNT, CDR2 YYREEE, per germline (reference sequence). Unmatched junction bases numbered 7, after V lost 4 bases and J lost 0 bases. This CDR3 has 15 amino acids. The CDR3 DNA sequence: TGTGCCAGCAGCCCCAGCGGGACCCTCTCCTACGAGCAGTACTTC. This codes for CASSPSGTLSYEQYF.

The V call is TRBV6-5, the J call TRBJ1-2; unclear D gene. CDR1 and CDR2 (germline): MNHEY, SVGAGI. This CDR3 is 13 amino acids long. With 0 bases removed from V and 3 bases from J, the gap between germline ends came to 5 bases. In DNA form, the CDR3 reads TGTGCCAGCAGTTACTCTCTTGACTATGGCTACACCTTC. Its protein product is CASSYSLDYGYTF.

Here the CDR3 DNA reads TGTGCCAGCAGCTTAGGGGTGACTAGCGGCTTCAATGAGCAGTTCTTC. It encodes CASSLGVTSGFNEQFF. The chain recombines TRBV7-9 with TRBJ2-1; 9 positions match TRBD2. V was pared by 1 base and J by 6 bases, with 7 bases of the junction left unmatched. The CDR3 covers 16 residues. Germline CDR1 and CDR2: SEHNR and FQNEAQ (reference sequence). Looking up the rest from reference TRBV7-9 and TRBJ2-1 gives the full variable domain: DTGVSQNPRHKITKRGQNVTFRCDPISEHNRLYWYRQTLGQGPEFLTYFQNEAQLEKSRLLSDRFSAERPKGSFSTLEIQRTEQGDSAMYLCASSLGVTSGFNEQFFGPGTRLTVL.

V gene TRBV11-2 combines with J gene TRBJ2-7; TRBD1 matches 7 bases. CDR1 is SGHAT and CDR2 is FQNNGV in the germline V gene. The CDR3 spans 14 residues. The J segment lost 3 bases and the V segment lost 10 bases, leaving 12 bases of the junction unmatched. CDR3 nucleotide sequence: TGTGCCACCCTCAGAACACAGGGGCGCTACGAGCAGTACTTC. This translates into CATLRTQGRYEQYF.

This clone occurred a few times. V usage is TRBV7-3 and J usage is TRBJ2-2; 10 bases map to TRBD2. There are 15 residues in the CDR3. Per germline, CDR1 SGHTA and CDR2 FQGTGA. J was trimmed by 3 bases and V by 5 bases; bases with no gene match: 3. CDR3 residues: CASSASGSDTGELFF. Written as DNA, the CDR3 is TGTGCCAGCAGCGCTAGCGGGAGCGACACCGGGGAGCTGTTTTTT.

This clone was recorded only once. The chain couples TRBV9 to TRBJ2-1, with 16 positions matching TRBD2. Germline V gene lookup returns CDR1 SGDLS and CDR2 YYNGEE. Trimming removed 0 bases from V and 12 bases from J; junction bases left unmatched: 9. The CDR3 loop spans 17 amino acids. CDR3 sequence (DNA): TGTGCCAGCAGCGTAGAAGCCGGGACTAGCGGGGGGGCCGGGCAGTTCTTC. Protein product: CASSVEAGTSGGAGQFF.

This chain joins TRBV3-1 (or the pseudogene TRBV3-2) and TRBJ2-1, with a possible D match to TRBD2 (6 bases). The V gene lost 2 bases and the J gene lost 10 bases, with 15 bases spanning the gap. Per germline, CDR1 LGHDT and CDR2 YNNKEL (reference sequence). The CDR3 covers 14 residues. The CDR3 DNA reads TGTGCCAGCAGCCAATCAGGTTATAGCGGAGAGCAGTTCTTC. It yields the protein CASSQSGYSGEQFF.